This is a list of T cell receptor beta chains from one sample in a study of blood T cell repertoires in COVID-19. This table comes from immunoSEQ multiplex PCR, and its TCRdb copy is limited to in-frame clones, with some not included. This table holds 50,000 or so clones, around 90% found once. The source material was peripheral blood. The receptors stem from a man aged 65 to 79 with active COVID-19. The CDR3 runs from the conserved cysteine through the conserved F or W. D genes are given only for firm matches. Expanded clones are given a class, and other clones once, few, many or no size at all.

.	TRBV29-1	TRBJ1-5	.	CSVAVERDQPQHF	TGCAGCGTTGCTGTCGAGAGGGATCAGCCCCAGCATTTT
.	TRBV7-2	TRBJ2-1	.	CASSPTGTYNEQFF	TGTGCCAGCAGCCCGACAGGAACCTACAATGAGCAGTTCTTC
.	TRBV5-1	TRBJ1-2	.	CASSPTPSDYGYTF	TGCGCCAGCAGCCCAACCCCGAGTGATTATGGCTACACCTTC
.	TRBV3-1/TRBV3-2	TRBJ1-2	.	CASSQAVDYGYTF	TGTGCCAGCAGCCAGGCGGTCGACTATGGCTACACCTTC
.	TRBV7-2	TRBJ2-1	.	CASSLQGKQFF	TGTGCCAGCAGCTTACAGGGGAAGCAGTTCTTC
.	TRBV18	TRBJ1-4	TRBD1	CASSPPGTATTTNEKLFF	TGTGCCAGCTCACCACCCGGGACAGCAACTACAACTAATGAAAAACTGTTTTTT
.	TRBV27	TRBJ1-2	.	CASRSSGGGGYTF	TGTGCCAGCCGTTCCTCGGGGGGGGGTGGCTACACCTTC
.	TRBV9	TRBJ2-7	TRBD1	CASSAGQGNYEQYF	TGTGCCAGCAGCGCGGGACAGGGGAACTACGAGCAGTACTTC
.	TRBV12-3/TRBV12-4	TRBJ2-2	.	CASGSRNGELFF	TGTGCCAGCGGCAGTCGAAACGGGGAGCTGTTTTTT
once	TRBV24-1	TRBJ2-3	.	CATSDEQETSTDTQYF	TGTGCCACCAGTGACGAACAGGAGACTAGCACAGATACGCAGTATTTT
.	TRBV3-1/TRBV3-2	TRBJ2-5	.	CASSHVFRGMGETQYF	TGTGCCAGCAGCCACGTATTCAGGGGAATGGGGGAGACCCAGTACTTC
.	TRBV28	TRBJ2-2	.	CASTGGSSGELFF	TGTGCCAGCACCGGGGGATCCTCCGGGGAGCTGTTTTTT